Here is one TCR beta chain with its context. Its specificity is unknown. The data belong to a study of shared clonotypes between healthy human individuals. Germline V gives CDR1 LGHNA, CDR2 YNFKEQ. Trimming stripped 0 bases from V and 4 bases from J, with 11 bases between. This CDR3 is built from 15 residues. Study-level points and caveats: It was expected that sequencing depth would affect clonotype sharing among donors. There were few donors, and this limited the genetic and exposure-history diversity represented.

The study drew its donors from healthy HIV-negative adults without recent acute infections or vaccinations. Sequencing was performed on unsorted PBMC DNA using ten immunoSEQ deep assay plates. Using immunoSEQ multiplex PCR, the repertoire was profiled, and TCRdb retains in-frame clones only, with some absent. The profile shows about 480,000 clones, approximately 79% of them singletons. Sequences were obtained from PBMCs. The source is a woman in her thirties or forties in good health. Some clones in this sample may be carry-over from other donors' samples. The chain is built from TRBV4-2 and TRBJ2-3; D gene unclear. CDR3 in amino acids: CASSQDTGRSDTQYF. CDR3 nucleotide sequence: TGTGCCAGCAGCCAAGATACGGGTCGGTCAGATACGCAGTATTTT.